These T cell receptor beta chains were read from a single sample in a study of control samples from healthy donors and cancer patients. Assay used: immunoSEQ multiplex PCR; TCRdb lists only in-frame clones, some missing. Of about 130,000 clones listed, over 85% are singletons. Sequenced: blood. The source is a man between 18 and 35 years old in good health. CDR3s include the opening cysteine and the closing phenylalanine or tryptophan. D genes are given only for firm matches. Clone size is stated in some rows and not others, as once, few, many or a class when expanded.

v_call,j_call,d_call,clone_size,cdr3_nt,cdr3_aa
TRBV3-1/TRBV3-2,TRBJ2-3,.,.,TGTGCCAGCAGCCAAGTCAAAGCCACAGATACGCAGTATTTT,CASSQVKATDTQYF
TRBV15,TRBJ2-5,TRBD2,.,TGTGCCACCAGCCGTATAGCGGGGGGGAGGGAGACCCAGTACTTC,CATSRIAGGRETQYF
TRBV4-2,TRBJ1-3,.,once,TGTGCCAGCAGCCCCATGACAGTACCCTCTGGAAACACCATATATTTT,CASSPMTVPSGNTIYF
TRBV4-2,TRBJ1-1,.,.,TGTGCCAGCAGCCATCCTGCCGTATGGGGCACTGAAGCTTTCTTT,CASSHPAVWGTEAFF
TRBV2,TRBJ1-4,.,.,TGTGCCAGCGCATTCGTGGGGGAAAAACTGTTTTTT,CASAFVGEKLFF
TRBV12-3/TRBV12-4,TRBJ1-2,.,.,TGTGCCAGCAGTTTCGTCGGGAATTACGGCTACACCTTC,CASSFVGNYGYTF
TRBV27,TRBJ2-1,TRBD2,.,TGTGCCAGCAGTTTATCGGCGGGGGGGAGCAATGAGCAGTTCTTC,CASSLSAGGSNEQFF
TRBV30,TRBJ1-2,.,.,TGTGCCTGGAGGGACAACTATGGCTACACCTTC,CAWRDNYGYTF
TRBV6-1,TRBJ1-1,TRBD1,.,TGTGCCAGCAGTGAGGTTCTTATACAGGGGGCCGGGACTGAAGCTTTCTTT,CASSEVLIQGAGTEAFF
TRBV7-6,TRBJ1-2,TRBD1,.,TGTGCCAGCAGCTTATGGCCACCACGATATGAAGATACAGGGGAAGACTATGGCTACACCTTC,CASSLWPPRYEDTGEDYGYTF
TRBV28,TRBJ2-3,.,.,TGTGCCAGCAGTCTGCATGATACGCAGTATTTT,CASSLHDTQYF
TRBV28,TRBJ1-6,.,.,TGTGCCAGCAGTTTTAGGAGACAGGCCCTCGATCTCCACTTT,CASSFRRQALDLHF
TRBV9,TRBJ2-7,.,.,TGTGCCAGCAGCGGACTAGAGGCCTACGAGCAGTACTTC,CASSGLEAYEQYF
TRBV3-1/TRBV3-2,TRBJ2-7,.,.,TGTGCCAGCGGGTCGGAAAGCTCCTACGAGCAGTACTTC,CASGSESSYEQYF
TRBV5-1,TRBJ2-7,.,.,TGCGCCAGCCGAGACGGGACGGGAATTGGGTACGAGCAGTACTTC,CASRDGTGIGYEQYF
TRBV4-2,TRBJ1-6,.,.,TGTGCCAGCAGCCAAGTTCGGGTTTTTCCTAATTCACCCCTCCACTTT,CASSQVRVFPNSPLHF
TRBV5-4,TRBJ2-3,.,.,TGTGCCAGCAGCCGCCCGGGACTGGAAGGGGGAGATACGCAGTATTTT,CASSRPGLEGGDTQYF
TRBV6-5,TRBJ1-4,TRBD1,.,TGTGCCAGCAGCAGGGACAGATCTAATGAAAAACTGTTTTTT,CASSRDRSNEKLFF
TRBV5-4,TRBJ1-6,.,many,TGTGCCAGCAGCTTTGATAATTCACCCCTCCACTTT,CASSFDNSPLHF
TRBV6-5,TRBJ1-5,TRBD1,once,TGTGCCAGCAGCGCGGGACAGAACAATCAGCCCCAGCATTTT,CASSAGQNNQPQHF
TRBV30,TRBJ2-3,.,.,TGTGCCTGGAGTGATGGCGGGGTTGCAGATACGCAGTATTTT,CAWSDGGVADTQYF
TRBV5-4,TRBJ1-2,.,.,TGTGCCAGCAGCTCGGACAGCTATGGCTACACCTTC,CASSSDSYGYTF
TRBV11-2,TRBJ2-7,TRBD2,.,TGTGCCAGCAGCCGGGCGGGAGGGGCGACTGTCGACGAGCAGTACTTC,CASSRAGGATVDEQYF
TRBV5-1,TRBJ2-7,.,.,TGCGCCAGCAGCTTGACGGGTTTCTACGAGCAGTACTTC,CASSLTGFYEQYF
TRBV11-2,TRBJ1-2,.,.,TGTGCCAGCAGCTTAGGGCGGCAGGGGCGAGGCTACACCTTC,CASSLGRQGRGYTF
TRBV2,TRBJ1-5,.,.,TGTGCCAGCACCAGGGACGCCGAGCCCCAGCATTTT,CASTRDAEPQHF
TRBV5-4,TRBJ2-7,TRBD2,.,TGTGCCAGCAGCTCGGGGGGGGGTCGGAGCGACGAGCAGTACTTC,CASSSGGGRSDEQYF
TRBV14,TRBJ2-7,TRBD2,.,TGTGCCAGCAGCCCGTGGGGGGGACTAGTCTACGAGCAGTACTTC,CASSPWGGLVYEQYF
TRBV10-3,TRBJ2-1,.,.,TGTGCCATCAGTGAGTCGAGAGAATACAATGAGCAGTTCTTC,CAISESREYNEQFF
TRBV11-3,TRBJ1-1,.,.,TGTGCCAGCAGCGAGGGGCAGAACACTGAAGCTTTCTTT,CASSEGQNTEAFF
TRBV7-2,TRBJ2-1,.,.,TGTGCCAGCAGCACGGACCCGGGGGACAATGAGCAGTTCTTC,CASSTDPGDNEQFF
TRBV6-2/TRBV6-3,TRBJ2-7,.,.,TGTGCCAGCAGTTCAAACGGCCTTCCAGGCTCCGAGCAGTACTTC,CASSSNGLPGSEQYF
TRBV19,TRBJ1-1,.,.,TGTGCCAGTAGTATAGAAGGGGGAACTGAAGCTTTCTTT,CASSIEGGTEAFF
TRBV9,TRBJ1-2,.,.,TGTGCCAGCAGCGTAGACAGGGTGGGGTATGGCTACACCTTC,CASSVDRVGYGYTF
TRBV5-4,TRBJ1-2,.,.,TGTGCCAGCAGCCCCTCCTTAGGGGGGGCAGGCTATGGCTACACCTTC,CASSPSLGGAGYGYTF
TRBV19,TRBJ2-3,TRBD2,.,TGTGCCAGTATCACTTTGGCGGGGGGGCTAATTCGCACAGATACGCAGTATTTT,CASITLAGGLIRTDTQYF
TRBV5-1,TRBJ1-6,.,.,TGCGCCAGCAGCTTGGGCGGAGATTCACCCCTCCACTTT,CASSLGGDSPLHF
TRBV6-5,TRBJ1-1,.,.,TGTGCCAGCAGCCCATCTTCGAACACTGAAGCTTTCTTT,CASSPSSNTEAFF
TRBV19,TRBJ1-1,TRBD1,.,TGTGCCAGTAGTGCGATAATGGGACAGGGGTCCCCTGAAGCTTTCTTT,CASSAIMGQGSPEAFF
TRBV5-1,TRBJ1-2,TRBD1,.,TGCGCCAGCAGCTTGAATGGCGGGGACAGGGGGCGATCGTGGGGCTACACCTTC,CASSLNGGDRGRSWGYTF
TRBV6-2/TRBV6-3,TRBJ2-3,TRBD2,.,TGTGCCAGCAGTTACTCGAGGACGGGGAGGGGCGCAGATACGCAGTATTTT,CASSYSRTGRGADTQYF
TRBV15,TRBJ2-3,.,.,TGTGCCACCAGCAGACCCTGGGCAGATACGCAGTATTTT,CATSRPWADTQYF
TRBV4-1,TRBJ2-3,.,.,TGCGCCAGCAGCCAAGACCCCGCGTTGAGCACAGATACGCAGTATTTT,CASSQDPALSTDTQYF
TRBV5-4,TRBJ2-3,.,.,TGTGCCAGCACCAACCAAGGAACGGTAGATACGCAGTATTTT,CASTNQGTVDTQYF
TRBV9,TRBJ2-1,TRBD2,.,TGTGCCAGCAGCGATGAGCGGGGGGTAAACAATGAGCAGTTCTTC,CASSDERGVNNEQFF
TRBV5-1,TRBJ2-5,.,.,TGCGCCAGCAGCGACCTAGGGACCCAGTACTTC,CASSDLGTQYF
TRBV7-7,TRBJ2-3,.,.,TGTGCCGCCGGGACTTGGCGAGATACGCAGTATTTT,CAAGTWRDTQYF
TRBV4-1,TRBJ2-7,TRBD2,.,TGCGCCAGCAGCCAACTTATAGCGGGGGGTCTCTACGAGCAGTACTTC,CASSQLIAGGLYEQYF